One and the same sample provided the 13 T cell receptor beta chains below, sequenced in a study of blood T cell repertoires in COVID-19 (dated by TCRdb to the early 2020s). To prepare the library, the immunoSEQ multiplex PCR assay was applied. The immuneACCESS repertoire file appears here via TCRdb, limited to in-frame rearrangements. These files lack a portion of the clones; in checked studies, under half of the deficit traces to unresolved V genes, and the cause of the others is not known. This sample gives hundreds of thousands of clones in total; 85% to 90% of them show up just once. The ten biggest clones cover roughly 9% of the sample. Sequencing used PBMCs or T cells enriched from blood (not recorded which). The receptors stem from a middle-aged man who had recovered from COVID-19.

V gene TRBV7-3 combines with J gene TRBJ1-3; TRBD1 might be the D (5 bases). The CDR3 covers 15 residues. Trimming cost V 5 bases and J 0 bases, with 11 bases left between them. Germline-derived CDR1 and CDR2 are SGHTA and FQGTGA. The CDR3 DNA reads TGTGCCAGCAGCCCCCAGGACAACTCTGGAAACACCATATATTTT. Protein sequence: CASSPQDNSGNTIYF.

This sequence joins TRBV7-9 and TRBJ1-6; 7 nucleotides match TRBD1. The junction had 0 bases not matched to a gene; V was cut back by 2 bases and J by 5 bases. The germline V gene encodes CDR1 SEHNR and CDR2 FQNEAQ (reference sequence). The CDR3 contains 14 residues. The CDR3 nucleotides read TGTGCCAGCAGCTTACAGGGGGATAATTCACCCCTCCACTTT. Translation gives CASSLQGDNSPLHF. The whole variable domain, remainder taken from reference TRBV7-9 and TRBJ1-6, is DTGVSQNPRHKITKRGQNVTFRCDPISEHNRLYWYRQTLGQGPEFLTYFQNEAQLEKSRLLSDRFSAERPKGSFSTLEIQRTEQGDSAMYLCASSLQGDNSPLHFGNGTRLTVT.

The V gene is TRBV24-1, the J gene TRBJ2-1; 7 positions match TRBD2. This CDR3 has 16 residues. Trimming at V came to 4 bases and at J to 5 bases, leaving 10 bases not matched to a gene. From germline, CDR1 is KGHDR and CDR2 SFDVKD. CDR3 amino acids: CATSDSAGPVNNEQFF. Here the CDR3 DNA reads TGTGCCACCAGTGACTCAGCGGGGCCGGTTAACAATGAGCAGTTCTTC.

V is TRBV5-6 and J is TRBJ1-1; D might be TRBD1 (5 bases). The V gene lost 0 bases and the J gene lost 3 bases, with 12 bases spanning the gap. The CDR3 is made up of 15 amino acids. The V gene's germline CDR1 is SGHDT and CDR2 YYEEEE. The CDR3 loop is CASSLGGAGYTEAFF. The CDR3, as DNA: TGTGCCAGCAGCTTGGGCGGGGCCGGGTACACTGAAGCTTTCTTT.

The V call is TRBV30, the J call TRBJ1-5; D is unclear. Per the germline V gene, CDR1 is GTSNPN and CDR2 is SVGIG (reference sequence). The ends were cut back, 0 bases at V and 5 bases at J, with 11 bases in the middle. The CDR3 extends over 14 amino acids. Here the CDR3 reads CAWSVLTGDQPQHF. In DNA, the CDR3 is TGTGCCTGGAGTGTACTGACGGGAGATCAGCCCCAGCATTTT.

V usage is TRBV7-8 and J usage is TRBJ1-1, with 8 bases aligning to TRBD1. V gave up 5 bases and J gave up 0 bases; unmatched junction bases: 5. This CDR3 has 15 amino acids. The germline gives CDR1 SGHVS, CDR2 FQNEAQ. Here the CDR3 DNA reads TGTGCCAGCAGCCAGGGGGCAGCACTGAACACTGAAGCTTTCTTT. Amino acid sequence: CASSQGAALNTEAFF.

The V and J genes are TRBV10-3 and TRBJ2-4; D possibly corresponds to TRBD2 (6 bases). Germline CDR1 is ENHRY and CDR2 is SYGVKD. V gave up 3 bases and J gave up 2 bases, with 14 bases separating them. The CDR3 covers 16 residues. CDR3 amino acids: CAISDDGSTSKNIQYF. The DNA for the CDR3 is TGTGCCATCAGTGACGACGGGAGTACGTCCAAAAACATTCAGTACTTC.

This clone has a handful of counts. This rearrangement joins TRBV9 to TRBJ1-2; 8 bases agree with TRBD1. V was pared by 4 bases and J by 7 bases, with 18 bases of the junction left unmatched. The CDR3 is 17 residues long. CDR1 is SGDLS and CDR2 is YYNGEE in the germline V gene. The CDR3 reads CASSPRTGSLIQGGYTF. The CDR3 DNA reads TGTGCCAGCAGCCCCCGGACAGGGAGCCTCATTCAGGGTGGCTACACCTTC.

J is TRBJ2-3 and V is TRBV19; 10 bases are shared with TRBD1. Looked up from germline, CDR1 is LNHDA and CDR2 is SQIVND (reference sequence). This CDR3 spans 15 amino acids. Trimming took 7 bases from V and 1 from J; bases not matched to a gene: 5. CDR3 bases: TGTGCCAGTACGGACAGGGGGTTTGGCACAGATACGCAGTATTTT. This encodes CASTDRGFGTDTQYF.

V and J are TRBV7-8 and TRBJ1-1; no reliable D call. Per germline, CDR1 SGHVS and CDR2 FQNEAQ. The CDR3 extends over 15 amino acids. The V end lost 0 bases, the J end lost 0 bases, and 8 bases lay between the germline ends. CDR3 protein: CASSLAARLNTEAFF. CDR3 DNA sequence: TGTGCCAGCAGCTTAGCGGCCCGCTTGAACACTGAAGCTTTCTTT. The entire variable domain, with the rest obtained from reference TRBV7-8 and TRBJ1-1, is as follows: GAGVSQSPRYKVAKRGQDVALRCDPISGHVSLFWYQQALGQGPEFLTYFQNEAQLDKSGLPSDRFFAERPEGSVSTLKIQRTQQEDSAVYLCASSLAARLNTEAFFGQGTRLTVV.

This chain links TRBV20-1 with TRBJ1-4, with TRBD1 identical over 8 bases. Trimming took 3 bases from V and 4 from J; bases not matched to a gene: 4. The CDR3 loop spans 14 amino acids. Per the germline V gene, CDR1 is DFQATT and CDR2 is SNEGSKA (reference sequence). The chain's CDR3 is CSASQGAYNEKLFF. The CDR3 coding sequence is TGCAGTGCTAGTCAGGGGGCCTATAATGAAAAACTGTTTTTT.

The chain has TRBV18 and TRBJ2-7; 10 positions agree with TRBD1. The CDR3 length is 14 residues. CDR1 and CDR2 from the germline V gene are KGHSH and LQKENI. After removal of 3 bases from V and 3 bases from J, the junction contained 2 bases not matched to a gene. The CDR3 here is CASSPGTGVYEQYF. CDR3 nucleotide sequence: TGTGCCAGCTCACCCGGGACAGGGGTCTACGAGCAGTACTTC.

The genes are TRBV27 and TRBJ2-1; D ambiguous. V gave up 7 bases and J gave up 12 bases, with 25 bases separating them. Germline loops: CDR1 MNHEY, CDR2 SMNVEV (reference sequence). The CDR3 covers 15 residues. Here the CDR3 DNA reads TGTGCCAGCATTGGTTCAACCGATCGCCGCAACGGGCAGTTCTTC. Translated: CASIGSTDRRNGQFF.